The rows below give T cell receptor beta chains drawn from one sample of a study of blood T cell repertoires in COVID-19. Some clones are missing from TCRdb's copy, which holds only in-frame ones; the method was immunoSEQ multiplex PCR. This table has more than 200,000 clones, roughly 88% appearing once. Sequenced input: peripheral blood. The receptors here all came from an elderly man with acute or convalescent COVID-19. Both conserved end residues are part of each CDR3. A D gene is named only where the DNA matches it firmly. Clone size, where shown, is once, few, many, or a class for clones that have expanded.

D gene,clone size,J gene,V gene,CDR3 length,CDR3 DNA,CDR3 protein
.,.,TRBJ2-7,TRBV7-8,14,TGTGCCAGCAGCTTAGTGGCAGACACCTACGAGCAGTACTTC,CASSLVADTYEQYF
.,.,TRBJ1-5,TRBV3-1/TRBV3-2,14,TGTGCCAGCAGCCTAGGACACGGCAATCAGCCCCAGCATTTT,CASSLGHGNQPQHF
TRBD1,.,TRBJ1-2,TRBV7-9,16,TGTGCCAGCAGCTCTCATTGGGACAGGGGCTCCTCCGGCTACACCTTC,CASSSHWDRGSSGYTF
TRBD1,.,TRBJ2-2,TRBV4-2,17,TGTGCCAGCAGCCAAGCCGGGACAGGGATTGTTACCGGGGAGCTGTTTTTT,CASSQAGTGIVTGELFF
.,.,TRBJ1-1,TRBV28,14,TGTGCCAGCAGGGTATCAGGGAGGGACACTGAAGCTTTCTTT,CASRVSGRDTEAFF
.,once,TRBJ1-2,TRBV11-2,14,TGTGCCAGCAGCTTAGGTACAGGGAACTATGGCTACACCTTC,CASSLGTGNYGYTF
.,.,TRBJ1-3,TRBV7-3,15,TGTGCCAGCAGCTTAGGGGGGGCGACTGGAAACACCATATATTTT,CASSLGGATGNTIYF
.,.,TRBJ1-1,TRBV4-2,16,TGTGCCAGCAGCCAAGATCAGGCAGGGCTGAACACTGAAGCTTTCTTT,CASSQDQAGLNTEAFF
TRBD2,.,TRBJ2-1,TRBV19,13,TGTGCCAGTCGGCCGGGAGGAATCAATGAGCAGTTCTTC,CASRPGGINEQFF
.,.,TRBJ2-7,TRBV15,14,TGTGCCACCAGCAGAGCACTCGACACCCACGAGCAGTACTTC,CATSRALDTHEQYF
TRBD1,few,TRBJ2-2,TRBV9,17,TGTGCCAGCAGCGTAGGACCGGGACAGAGTAGTACCGGGGAGCTGTTTTTT,CASSVGPGQSSTGELFF
.,.,TRBJ2-3,TRBV27,13,TGTGCCAGCAGTTTACAGGGCCCAGATACGCAGTATTTT,CASSLQGPDTQYF
TRBD1,.,TRBJ1-2,TRBV24-1,14,TGTGCCACCAGTGAGGGAGAGGACAGGGACGGCTACACCTTC,CATSEGEDRDGYTF
TRBD1,.,TRBJ1-1,TRBV3-1/TRBV3-2,15,TGTGCCAGCAGCCACGAGGGGGCTTCGAACACTGAAGCTTTCTTT,CASSHEGASNTEAFF
TRBD1,.,TRBJ1-2,TRBV3-1/TRBV3-2,13,TGTGCCAGCAGCCCGGGGACAGGGGGGGGCTACACCTTC,CASSPGTGGGYTF
TRBD1,.,TRBJ1-1,TRBV4-2,14,TGTGCCAGCAGCCATCTAGACAGGGACCCTGAAGCTTTCTTT,CASSHLDRDPEAFF
TRBD1,.,TRBJ2-2,TRBV7-8,15,TGTGCCAGTCAGACAGGGGCTAAAAACACCGGGGAGCTGTTTTTT,CASQTGAKNTGELFF
.,.,TRBJ1-1,TRBV29-1,14,TGCAGCGTTGGATCTGGGGGAGGGTTGACTGAAGCTTTCTTT,CSVGSGGGLTEAFF
.,.,TRBJ1-6,TRBV6-5,14,TGTGCCAGCATGAGGGACTCCTATAATTCACCCCTCCACTTT,CASMRDSYNSPLHF
TRBD1,.,TRBJ1-1,TRBV7-3,16,TGTGCCAGCAGCCCACATAGGGACAGAAGGGAGACTGAAGCTTTCTTT,CASSPHRDRRETEAFF
TRBD1,.,TRBJ1-5,TRBV19,14,TGTGCCAGTAAAAGGGGGCAAGGCAATCAGCCCCAGCATTTT,CASKRGQGNQPQHF
.,.,TRBJ1-3,TRBV9,15,TGTGCCAGCTCTCGCGAGAGGGCAGGTGGAAACACCATATATTTT,CASSRERAGGNTIYF
.,.,TRBJ1-1,TRBV29-1,12,TGCAGCGTTGGGGACTCGATCGCTGAAGCTTTCTTT,CSVGDSIAEAFF
.,.,TRBJ1-6,TRBV15,13,TGTGCCACCAGCAGCACAGCTTGGTCACCCCTCCACTTT,CATSSTAWSPLHF
TRBD2,.,TRBJ2-7,TRBV10-3,15,TGTGCCATCAGTGCTAGCGGGAGGTCGACCTACGAGCAGTACTTC,CAISASGRSTYEQYF
TRBD1,.,TRBJ2-1,TRBV28,15,TGTGCCAGCAGTTTACAAGGACAGGGGTACAATGAGCAGTTCTTC,CASSLQGQGYNEQFF
.,once,TRBJ1-1,TRBV28,16,TGTGCCAGCAGTTTGTTGACAGGCTCGGGAAACACTGAAGCTTTCTTT,CASSLLTGSGNTEAFF
TRBD1,.,TRBJ1-6,TRBV19,14,TGTGCCAGTAGTTTACAGGGGAATAATTCACCCCTCCACTTT,CASSLQGNNSPLHF
.,.,TRBJ2-5,TRBV12-5,17,TGTGCTAGTGGTTTGTACCGAGAGGGGGGGGCCGCGGAGACCCAGTACTTC,CASGLYREGGAAETQYF
.,once,TRBJ1-1,TRBV3-1/TRBV3-2,17,TGTGCCAGCAGGAAAAATCCGTCGGGACATCCGAACACTGAAGCTTTCTTT,CASRKNPSGHPNTEAFF
.,.,TRBJ1-2,TRBV6-5,14,TGTGCCAGCACCCGTGGGCAGGGCTCTCTCATCTACACCTTC,CASTRGQGSLIYTF
TRBD2,.,TRBJ2-7,TRBV2,15,TGTGCCAGCAGGGGGACTAGCGGGAGCACCTACGAGCAGTACTTC,CASRGTSGSTYEQYF
.,few,TRBJ1-1,TRBV9,14,TGTGCCAGCAGCTTACTGACAGGTTTCACTGAAGCTTTCTTT,CASSLLTGFTEAFF
.,.,TRBJ1-5,TRBV21-1,19,TGTGCCAGCAGCAAAGTAAGGACCCCGGGGGTCATAAGCAATCAGCCCCAGCATTTT,CASSKVRTPGVISNQPQHF
.,.,TRBJ2-1,TRBV19,11,TGTGCCAGTAGTATAACAGGGGAGCAGTTCTTC,CASSITGEQFF
.,.,TRBJ1-1,TRBV7-8,14,TGTGCCAGCACCCCAAAAACAGGGTGGACTGAAGCTTTCTTT,CASTPKTGWTEAFF
.,.,TRBJ1-5,TRBV6-5,13,TGTGCCAGCATGGGGGGCCGGGGGGGGCCCCAGCATTTT,CASMGGRGGPQHF
TRBD2,.,TRBJ2-1,TRBV9,15,TGTGCCAGCAGCGTAGCTAGCGGGATGGTCAATGAGCAGTTCTTC,CASSVASGMVNEQFF
TRBD2,.,TRBJ2-2,TRBV19,15,TGTGCCAGTAGTACTCAAGGGAGCGGGAGCGGGGAGCTGTTTTTT,CASSTQGSGSGELFF
.,.,TRBJ1-5,TRBV6-2/TRBV6-3,18,TGTGCCAGCAGTTACGGGACACCTCCATCCCTTAGCAATCAGCCCCAGCATTTT,CASSYGTPPSLSNQPQHF
.,.,TRBJ2-1,TRBV7-2,14,TGTGCCAGCAGTCCCGGGATGTCGAGGAATGAGCAGTTCTTC,CASSPGMSRNEQFF
.,.,TRBJ2-4,TRBV1,17,TGCACCAGCAGCCATATTCGACTAGCGGGAGTAGTGAACATTCAGTACTTC,CTSSHIRLAGVVNIQYF
TRBD1,.,TRBJ2-1,TRBV19,14,TGTGCCAGTAGTATGCAGGGGGAATGGTATGAGCAGTTCTTC,CASSMQGEWYEQFF
.,.,TRBJ2-1,TRBV7-3,13,TGTGCCAGCAGCTTATGGGAGAACGATGAGCAGTTCTTC,CASSLWENDEQFF
.,.,TRBJ2-1,TRBV10-3,20,TGTGCCATCAGGGCCCCCGGGACAGGGCTGACTAGCGGTCCGGACCATGAGCAGTTCTTC,CAIRAPGTGLTSGPDHEQFF
.,.,TRBJ1-1,TRBV29-1,13,TGCAGCGTTGAACCGGGACATTACACTGAAGCTTTCTTT,CSVEPGHYTEAFF
.,.,TRBJ2-7,TRBV19,15,TGTGCCAGTAGTATTTCTTCCCTTAATCCCCTCGAGCAGTACTTC,CASSISSLNPLEQYF
.,.,TRBJ1-1,TRBV6-1,14,TGTGCCAGCAGTGAACAGGGGTTGAACACTGAAGCTTTCTTT,CASSEQGLNTEAFF